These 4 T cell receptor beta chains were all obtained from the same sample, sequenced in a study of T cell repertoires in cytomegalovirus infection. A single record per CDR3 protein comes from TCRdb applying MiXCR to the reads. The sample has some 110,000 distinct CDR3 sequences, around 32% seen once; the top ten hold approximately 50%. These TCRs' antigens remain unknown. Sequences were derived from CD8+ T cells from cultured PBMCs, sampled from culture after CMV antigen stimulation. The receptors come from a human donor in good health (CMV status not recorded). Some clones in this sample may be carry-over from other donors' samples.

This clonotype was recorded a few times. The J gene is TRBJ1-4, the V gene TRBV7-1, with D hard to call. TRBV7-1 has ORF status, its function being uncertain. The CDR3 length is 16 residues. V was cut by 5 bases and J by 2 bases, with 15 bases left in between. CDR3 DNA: TGTGCCAGCAGCCCCACGGAGGGCCCTACTAATGAAAAACTGTTTTTT. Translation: CASSPTEGPTNEKLFF.

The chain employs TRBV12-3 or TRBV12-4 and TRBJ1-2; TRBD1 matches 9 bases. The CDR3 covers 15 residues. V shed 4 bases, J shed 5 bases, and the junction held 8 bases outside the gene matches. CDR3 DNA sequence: TGTGCCAGCAGTTCCCGGGACAGGGATTTTTATGGCTACACCTTC. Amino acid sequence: CASSSRDRDFYGYTF.

The CDR3 DNA is TGTGCCAGCAGCTTTTCGGGGTCGCAAGAGACCCAGTACTTC. Amino acid sequence: CASSFSGSQETQYF. This chain connects TRBV7-2 to TRBJ2-5, with D perhaps matching TRBD2 (5 bases). V was pared by 3 bases and J by 2 bases, with 10 bases between. Germline values: CDR1 SGHTA, CDR2 FQGNSA. CDR3 length equals 14 residues.

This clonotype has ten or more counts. In DNA, the CDR3 is TGTGCCAGCAGCTTACGACTAGGGAACGGCTACACCTTC. The encoded protein is CASSLRLGNGYTF. The gene calls are TRBV7-8 and TRBJ1-2; the D is unclear. This CDR3 region has 13 residues. Trimming cost V 2 bases and J 8 bases, with 12 bases left between them. The germline V gene encodes CDR1 SGHVS and CDR2 FQNEAQ.